These 3 T cell receptor beta chains share one sample of origin, sequenced in a study of T-cell memory formation after mild COVID-19. TCRdb re-called the 5' RACE reads through MiXCR, storing one row per CDR3 protein. The table records around 470,000 distinct CDR3 sequences, 15% to 25% of them present only once. Input material: PBMCs or a T cell subset sorted from them (not recorded which). These receptors all come from an adult woman who had mild COVID-19 (a few samples of this study predate the infection). Cell type and time point are not known.

The chain joins TRBV20-1 to TRBJ2-1; either TRBD1 or TRBD2 may supply D (6 bases each). This CDR3 has 11 residues. Germline V gene sequence: CDR1 DFQATT, CDR2 SNEGSKA (reference sequence). The ends were cut back, 5 bases at V and 9 bases at J, with 11 bases in the middle. The CDR3 nucleotides are TGCAGTGCTCGGGGGCTGGGTGAGCAGTTCTTC. This translates into CSARGLGEQFF.

The gene calls are TRBV21-1 and TRBJ1-5; no check of the table's D call, TRBD1, against the DNA was made. TRBV21-1 is described as a pseudogene. This CDR3 is built from 21 residues. CDR3 DNA: TGTGCCAGCAGGAATTCCCCGGGGAGGAGGGACAGGGCCTATAGCAATCAGCCCCAGCATTTT. It codes for CASRNSPGRRDRAYSNQPQHF.

This clonotype was seen a few times. V gene TRBV6-2 or TRBV6-3 combines with J gene TRBJ1-5; D is ambiguous. The V gene lost 4 bases and the J gene lost 9 bases, with 7 bases spanning the gap. CDR1 is MNHEY and CDR2 is SVGEGT in the germline V gene. The length of the CDR3 is 11 residues. In nucleotides, the CDR3 is TGTGCCAGCAGTTCGGGATGGCCCCAGCATTTT. Translating it yields CASSSGWPQHF.